These 18 T cell receptor beta chains were sequenced from one sample in a study. TCRdb fed the RT-PCR reads into MiXCR, producing one record per CDR3 protein. Here the sample spans more than 600,000 distinct CDR3 sequences, 12% to 15% being singletons. Sequencing used memory CD4+ T cells from blood. The origin of the receptors is a female donor in good health, serving as a healthy control.

With respect to this clonotype: This sequence may be a read error, since a much larger clone differs from it by one base. The rearrangement links TRBV20-1 to TRBJ1-4, with D maybe TRBD1 (5 bases). Trimming stripped 6 bases from V and 10 bases from J, with 15 bases between. Per germline, CDR1 DFQATT and CDR2 SNEGSKA (reference sequence). This CDR3 comprises 12 residues. In DNA form, the CDR3 reads TGCAGTGCCCCACGAGGGAGGGGAAAACTGTTTTTT. Amino acids: CSAPRGRGKLFF.

The chain recombines TRBV4-1 with TRBJ1-3; D is unclear. V lost 1 base to trimming and J lost 1 base, with 8 bases between them. This CDR3 comprises 15 residues. Germline V gene sequence: CDR1 MGHRA, CDR2 YSYEKL. CDR3 sequence: CASSQVALSGNTIYF. The CDR3 DNA reads as TGCGCCAGCAGCCAAGTAGCTCTATCTGGAAACACCATATATTTT.

The sample holds a few counts of this clonotype. V gene TRBV29-1 combines with J gene TRBJ1-1; D may be TRBD1 (5 bases). The germline V gene encodes CDR1 SQVTM and CDR2 ANQGSEA. Trimming took 4 bases from V and 5 from J, leaving 17 bases between them. The CDR3 spans 14 residues. CDR3 sequence: CSVVGVRGGTEAFF. In DNA, the CDR3 is TGCAGCGTTGTAGGTGTGCGGGGCGGGACTGAAGCTTTCTTT.

This chain connects TRBV6-5 to TRBJ1-1; unclear D gene. Trimming stripped 6 bases from V and 0 bases from J, with 17 bases between. The CDR3 runs 16 residues. Germline V gene data show CDR1 as MNHEY and CDR2 as SVGAGI. CDR3 in amino acids: CASSRPRGTMNTEAFF. CDR3 coding DNA: TGTGCCAGCAGCCGCCCTAGAGGCACAATGAACACTGAAGCTTTCTTT.

This clonotype was seen ten or more times. The chain couples TRBV15 to TRBJ2-1; the match to TRBD1 covers 10 bases. The CDR3 runs 14 residues. The germline V gene encodes CDR1 LNHNV and CDR2 YYDKDF (reference sequence). V shed 3 bases, J shed 9 bases, and the junction held 5 bases outside the gene matches. The CDR3 DNA is TGTGCCACCAGCAGCCGGGACAGGGGTGCTGAGCAGTTCTTC. Amino acids: CATSSRDRGAEQFF.

This sequence joins TRBV11-2 and TRBJ2-3; maybe TRBD2 (6 bases). The CDR3 covers 12 residues. The germline V and J ends were trimmed by 4 bases and 5 bases, with 7 bases remaining between them. Germline CDR1 is SGHAT and CDR2 is FQNNGV. In nucleotides, the CDR3 is TGTGCCAGCAGCTACGGGGGAGATACGCAGTATTTT. Translation: CASSYGGDTQYF.

This clonotype was counted at least ten times. The chain is built from TRBV10-2 and TRBJ2-1; TRBD2 agrees at 11 bases. Trimming at V came to 7 bases and at J to 6 bases, leaving 5 bases not matched to a gene. The CDR3 is 14 residues long. The germline gives CDR1 WSHSY, CDR2 SAAADI. CDR3: CASTLAGGGNEQFF. In nucleotides, the CDR3 is TGCGCCAGCACCCTAGCGGGAGGAGGCAATGAGCAGTTCTTC.

This chain joins TRBV14 and TRBJ1-1; D may be TRBD1 (5 bases). V lost 2 bases and J 1 base, leaving 8 bases between the germline ends. The germline gives CDR1 SGHDN, CDR2 FVKESK. The CDR3 spans 14 residues. The CDR3 bases are TGTGCCAGCAGCCAAAGCGGGACGAACACTGAAGCTTTCTTT. Its protein is CASSQSGTNTEAFF.

The V and J genes are TRBV28 and TRBJ2-5; maybe TRBD2 (5 bases). The germline V gene has CDR1 MDHEN and CDR2 SYDVKM. V was trimmed by 5 bases and J by 5 bases, leaving 18 bases between them. The CDR3 loop spans 15 amino acids. The CDR3: CASSTREGVWETQYF. The CDR3 region has the DNA TGTGCCAGCAGTACGCGCGAGGGAGTATGGGAGACCCAGTACTTC.

The chain has TRBV27 and TRBJ1-4; D may be TRBD1 (5 bases). The CDR3 length is 15 residues. Deletions cut 5 bases from V and 8 bases from J, with 18 bases between. Germline V gene lookup returns CDR1 MNHEY and CDR2 SMNVEV (reference sequence). CDR3 protein: CASSPSGGFGEKLFF. The CDR3 DNA is TGTGCCAGCAGTCCTAGCGGGGGATTTGGAGAAAAACTGTTTTTT.

In its sample, this clonotype was seen a few times. The chain links TRBV29-1 to TRBJ2-5; 7 positions match TRBD2. Trimming cost V 4 bases and J 7 bases; bases outside gene matches: 15. This CDR3 comprises 15 residues. Germline CDR1 SQVTM, CDR2 ANQGSEA. The CDR3 DNA is TGCAGCGTTGGGGTGGGGGGGGTGTTTTCGGTGACCCAGTACTTC. Its protein product is CSVGVGGVFSVTQYF.

This clonotype was recorded at least ten times. The J gene is TRBJ1-1, the V gene TRBV29-1; D call uncertain. V was shortened by 6 bases and J by 1 base, with 12 bases between the two germline ends. The germline gives CDR1 SQVTM, CDR2 ANQGSEA. This CDR3 comprises 13 residues. The CDR3: CSVHRARNTEAFF. The CDR3 DNA reads TGCAGCGTGCACCGGGCCAGGAACACTGAAGCTTTCTTT.

This chain uses TRBV6-5 with TRBJ2-5, with a tentative D call TRBD1 (5 bases). The ends were cut back, 2 bases at V and 2 bases at J, with 6 bases in the middle. The CDR3 spans 13 residues. Germline CDR1 and CDR2: MNHEY and SVGAGI. The CDR3: CASSYNRQETQYF. The CDR3 coding sequence is TGTGCCAGCAGTTACAACAGGCAAGAGACCCAGTACTTC.

The table lists this clonotype with a count of one. This may be a read error, as it is one base from a much larger clone. V is TRBV7-7 and J is TRBJ2-3; TRBD2 might be the D (5 bases). The CDR3 covers 15 residues. CDR1 is SSHAT, CDR2 FNYEAQ, per germline (reference sequence). The CDR3 here is CASSPGIGYTDTQYF. In DNA form, the CDR3 reads TGTGCTAGCAGCCCCGGGATAGGATACACAGATACGCAGTATTTT.

The chain uses TRBV5-1 and TRBJ1-1, with 8 bases aligning to TRBD1. Looked up from germline, CDR1 is SGHRS and CDR2 is YFSETQ. The CDR3 length is 14 residues. Unmatched junction bases numbered 4, after V lost 3 bases and J lost 3 bases. The DNA for the CDR3 is TGCGCCAGCAGCTCAGGGGGCCCGGACACTGAAGCTTTCTTT. Translated: CASSSGGPDTEAFF.

V gene TRBV6-6 combines with J gene TRBJ2-1, with D perhaps TRBD2 (7 bases). Trimming cost V 2 bases and J 8 bases, with 16 bases left between them. This CDR3 region has 15 residues. Looked up from germline, CDR1 is MNHNY and CDR2 is SVGAGI (reference sequence). The CDR3 DNA reads as TGTGCCAGCAGTTACCTCCAGCAGGGGAGGGATGAGCAGTTCTTC. Protein product: CASSYLQQGRDEQFF.

This chain joins TRBV30 and TRBJ2-7; D is unclear. CDR1 is GTSNPN, CDR2 SVGIG, per germline (reference sequence). V lost 0 bases and J 5 bases, leaving 11 bases between the germline ends. This CDR3 comprises 13 residues. CDR3 DNA sequence: TGTGCCTGGAGTGTACTAACTTTCGACGAGCAGTACTTC. Translated, it gives CAWSVLTFDEQYF.

The V and J genes are TRBV3-1 and TRBJ2-5; 10 bases fit TRBD2. Germline V gene data show CDR1 as LGHDT and CDR2 as YNNKEL (reference sequence). This CDR3 comprises 16 residues. The V gene end was trimmed by 3 bases and the J gene end by 2 bases; junction bases not matched to a gene: 6. For the CDR3, the DNA is TGTGCCAGCAGCCACTGGGGACTAGCGAGGCAAGAGACCCAGTACTTC. It yields the protein CASSHWGLARQETQYF.